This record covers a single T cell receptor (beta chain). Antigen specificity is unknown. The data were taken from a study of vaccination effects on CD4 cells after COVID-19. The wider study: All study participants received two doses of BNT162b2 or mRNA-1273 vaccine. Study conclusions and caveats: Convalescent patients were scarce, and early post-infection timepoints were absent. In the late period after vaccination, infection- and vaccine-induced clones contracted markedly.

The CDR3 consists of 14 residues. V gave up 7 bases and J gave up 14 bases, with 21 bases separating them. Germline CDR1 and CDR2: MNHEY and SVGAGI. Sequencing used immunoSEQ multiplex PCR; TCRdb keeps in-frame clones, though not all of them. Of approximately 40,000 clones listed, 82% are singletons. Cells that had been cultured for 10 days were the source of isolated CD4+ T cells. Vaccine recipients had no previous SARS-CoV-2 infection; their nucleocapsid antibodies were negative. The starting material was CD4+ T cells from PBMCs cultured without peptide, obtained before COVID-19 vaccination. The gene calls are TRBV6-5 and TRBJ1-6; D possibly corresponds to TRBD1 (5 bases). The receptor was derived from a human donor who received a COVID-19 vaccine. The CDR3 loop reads CASTQGVGTGALHF. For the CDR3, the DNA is TGTGCCAGCACCCAAGGGGTTGGTACGGGGGCCCTCCACTTT.